Each of the 7 T cell receptor beta chains below was sequenced from the same sample in a study of Graves' ophthalmopathy and Graves' hyperthyroidism listed by TCRdb under 2018. Sequencing was carried out with an Illumina HiSeq 2000. For repertoire sequencing, the TCR beta CDR3 regions were amplified from RNA transcripts. The first round of RT-PCR was done with HTBI primers and the Qiagen OneStep RT-PCR kit, and was followed by a second round of multiplex PCR, then size selection and purification. The public reads were reprocessed in TCRdb via fastp at Q25 and MiXCR, keeping in-frame beta chains. Every entry covers one CDR3 protein and lists the most common genes and DNA from its rows. A total of about 600,000 distinct CDR3 sequences appear in this sample, less than 40% of them only once. Jointly, the top ten make up roughly 4.5% of the sample. The sequencing input was peripheral blood or thyroid tissue (not recorded which). The receptor source for this set is an adult man with Graves' hyperthyroidism.

The rearrangement uses TRBV7-3 and TRBJ2-6; D may correspond to TRBD1 or TRBD2 (5 bases each). The CDR3 loop spans 11 amino acids. V was pared by 1 base and J by 13 bases, with 5 bases between. Per the germline V gene, CDR1 is SGHTA and CDR2 is FQGTGA. This CDR3 is CASSLRGVLTF. In DNA, the CDR3 is TGTGCCAGCAGCTTAAGGGGGGTCCTGACTTTC.

This clonotype showed up many times. J is TRBJ1-5 and V is TRBV12-3 or TRBV12-4; no clear D gene. With 3 bases removed from V and 5 bases from J, the gap between germline ends came to 8 bases. The CDR3 is made up of 13 amino acids. The CDR3 bases are TGTGCCAGCAGTTTGTCGGGGTATCAGCCCCAGCATTTT. Protein: CASSLSGYQPQHF.

V gene TRBV18 combines with J gene TRBJ1-5; D is uncertain. Germline-derived CDR1 and CDR2 are KGHSH and LQKENI. V dropped 1 base and J dropped 7 bases, with 11 bases sitting between them. The CDR3 runs 14 residues. Written as DNA, the CDR3 is TGTGCCAGCTCACCACTTCCGACTTGGCAGCCCCAGCATTTT. It is translated as CASSPLPTWQPQHF.

The chain employs TRBV12-3 or TRBV12-4 and TRBJ2-3, with 7 nucleotides matching TRBD2. The CDR3 runs 15 residues. Germline trimming cut 3 bases from V and 5 bases from J; bases unmatched to any gene: 8. This CDR3 is CASSFLAAMVDTQYF. The CDR3 DNA reads as TGTGCCAGCAGTTTCCTAGCGGCAATGGTAGATACGCAGTATTTT.

This clonotype was seen a handful of times. The rearrangement uses TRBV14 and TRBJ2-5, with D unclear. CDR3 length: 11 amino acids. The V end was cut by 2 bases, the J end by 4 bases, with 2 bases between. Germline V gene data show CDR1 as SGHDN and CDR2 as FVKESK. The DNA for the CDR3 is TGTGCCAGCAGCCAAATAGAGACCCAGTACTTC. Its translation is CASSQIETQYF.

The rearrangement links TRBV7-6 to TRBJ2-2; either TRBD1 or TRBD2 may fit D (5 bases each). Germline loops: CDR1 SGHVS, CDR2 FNYEAQ. Trimming cost V 5 bases and J 12 bases, with 13 bases left between them. This CDR3 spans 12 amino acids. CDR3 sequence reads: CASSRMPGQLFF. The CDR3 DNA reads TGTGCCAGCAGCCGTATGCCGGGACAGCTGTTTTTT.

This clonotype was seen ten or more times. V usage is TRBV7-2 and J usage is TRBJ1-2; 7 nucleotides agree with TRBD1. Trimming took 1 base from V and 9 from J; bases not matched to a gene: 5. This CDR3 spans 13 amino acids. Germline CDR1 and CDR2: SGHTA and FQGNSA. CDR3 nucleotide sequence: TGTGCCAGCAGCTTAGGCTTGACAGGGAGCTACACCTTC. Encoded protein: CASSLGLTGSYTF.